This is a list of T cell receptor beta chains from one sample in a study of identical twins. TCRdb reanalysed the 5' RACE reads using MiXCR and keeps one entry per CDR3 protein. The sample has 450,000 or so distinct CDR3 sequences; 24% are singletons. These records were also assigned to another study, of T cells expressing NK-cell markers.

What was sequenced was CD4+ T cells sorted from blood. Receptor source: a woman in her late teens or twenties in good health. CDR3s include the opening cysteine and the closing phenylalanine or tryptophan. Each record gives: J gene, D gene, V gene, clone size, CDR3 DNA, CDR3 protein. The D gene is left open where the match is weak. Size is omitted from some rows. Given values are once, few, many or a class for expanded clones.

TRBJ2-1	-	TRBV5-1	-	TGCGCCAGCAGCCTGGGTAACCCCGCCTACAATGAGCAGTTCTTC	CASSLGNPAYNEQFF
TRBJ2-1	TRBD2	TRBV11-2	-	TGTGCCAGCAGACCTACCCCAGCGGGGGGCTTAGGGCAGTTCTTC	CASRPTPAGGLGQFF
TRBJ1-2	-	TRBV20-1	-	TGCAGTGCTTCCCCCTTCTATGGCTACACCTTC	CSASPFYGYTF
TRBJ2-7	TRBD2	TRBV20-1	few	TGCAGTGCTAGACCCATAGCGGGGGGAACTACGGAGCAGTACTTC	CSARPIAGGTTEQYF
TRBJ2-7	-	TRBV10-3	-	TGTGCCATCAGTGAAAGAGGGGGGGACGAGCAGTACTTC	CAISERGGDEQYF
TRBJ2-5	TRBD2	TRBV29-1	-	TGCAGCGTTCCTAGCGGGAGCCAGACCCAGTACTTC	CSVPSGSQTQYF
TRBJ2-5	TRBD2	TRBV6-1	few	TGTGCCAGCAGTCGTCCGGGAGGCCGGGAGGAGACCCAGTACTTC	CASSRPGGREETQYF
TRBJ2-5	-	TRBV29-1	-	TGCAGCGTTGAAGGCATAGACGGGCAAGAGACCCAGTACTTC	CSVEGIDGQETQYF
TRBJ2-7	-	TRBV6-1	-	TGTGCCAGCAAAAGAAAACAGGCACCCTACGAGCAGTACTTC	CASKRKQAPYEQYF
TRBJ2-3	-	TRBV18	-	TGTGCCAGCTCACCACCTGGCGGCCTAAACACAGATACGCAGTATTTT	CASSPPGGLNTDTQYF
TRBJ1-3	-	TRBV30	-	TGTGCCTGGAGTTGGGGAAACACCATATATTTT	CAWSWGNTIYF
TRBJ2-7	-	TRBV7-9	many	TGTGCCAGCAGCTTAGAGTACGAGCAGTACTTC	CASSLEYEQYF
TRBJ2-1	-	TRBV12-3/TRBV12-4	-	TGTGCCAGCAGTTTCTTTCTTGGGCTAGCCGTTTCTGGTGAGCAGTTCTTC	CASSFFLGLAVSGEQFF
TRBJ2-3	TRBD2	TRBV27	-	TGTGCCAGCAGTTCCTATCGGGGGCTAGCGGGGGTTTTCACAGATACGCAGTATTTT	CASSSYRGLAGVFTDTQYF
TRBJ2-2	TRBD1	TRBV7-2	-	TGTGCCAGCAGGGCCGCCGGGACAGGGCCCACCGGGGAGCTGTTTTTT	CASRAAGTGPTGELFF
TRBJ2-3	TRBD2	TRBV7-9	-	TGTGCCGCGGGGGAACGGACAGATACGCAGTATTTT	CAAGERTDTQYF
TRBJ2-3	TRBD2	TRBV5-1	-	TGCGCCAGCGCCTCAGGAGGACTAGCGGGAGATACGCAGTATTTT	CASASGGLAGDTQYF
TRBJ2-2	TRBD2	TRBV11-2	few	TGTGCCAGCAGCTTAATACTAGCGGGAGGGCCGTCCGGGGAGCTGTTTTTT	CASSLILAGGPSGELFF
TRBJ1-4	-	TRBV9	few	TGTGCCAGCAGCGTAGCCGGGGGAAGAAGTGAAAAACTGTTTTTT	CASSVAGGRSEKLFF
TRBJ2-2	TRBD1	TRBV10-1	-	TGCGCCAGCAGGGGACAGGGAACCGCGAACACCGGGGAGCTGTTTTTT	CASRGQGTANTGELFF
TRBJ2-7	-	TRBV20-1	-	TGCAGTGCTACCCAGGGCGAGCAGTACTTC	CSATQGEQYF
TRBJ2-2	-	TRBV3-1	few	TGTGCCAGCAGCCAAGGGAGGGTGAACGGGGAGCTGTTTTTT	CASSQGRVNGELFF
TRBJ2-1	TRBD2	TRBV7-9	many	TGTGCCACCGGGACTAGCGGGAAAAATGAGCAGTTCTTC	CATGTSGKNEQFF
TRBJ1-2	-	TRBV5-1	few	TGCGCCAGCAGCTTGGTTGGGGGGGACTATGGCTACACCTTC	CASSLVGGDYGYTF
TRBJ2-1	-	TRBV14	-	TGTGCCAGCAGCCAGAAGGTCACCTACAATGAGCAGTTCTTC	CASSQKVTYNEQFF
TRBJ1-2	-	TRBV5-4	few	TGTGCCAGCAGCTCCGGAGAAGGGGCGCCGGGCTACACCTTC	CASSSGEGAPGYTF
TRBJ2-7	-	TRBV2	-	TGTGCCACCAGAAGGCAGAGCTCCTACGAGCAGTACTTC	CATRRQSSYEQYF
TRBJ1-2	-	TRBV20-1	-	TGCAGTGCTAGAGATACAGAGGGACGGAACTATGGCTACACCTTC	CSARDTEGRNYGYTF
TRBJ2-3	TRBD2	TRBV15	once	TGTGCCACCAGCAAAGGGGACTTAGCGGGGGGCCACACAGATACGCAGTATTTT	CATSKGDLAGGHTDTQYF
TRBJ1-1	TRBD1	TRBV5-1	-	TGCGCCAGCAGCTTGGGTTACAGGGGGAACACTGAAGCTTTCTTT	CASSLGYRGNTEAFF
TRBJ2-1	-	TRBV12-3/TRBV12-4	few	TGTGCCAGCAGTTTAACGGGGGCCTACAATGAGCAGTTCTTC	CASSLTGAYNEQFF
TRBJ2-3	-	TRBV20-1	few	TGCAGTGCTACTACTCGGGGGGCGGACACAGATACGCAGTATTTT	CSATTRGADTDTQYF
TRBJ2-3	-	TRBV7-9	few	TGTGCCAGCAACCTCATCGGGGGCGTGGGGACAGATACGCAGTATTTT	CASNLIGGVGTDTQYF
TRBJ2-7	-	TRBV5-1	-	TGCGCCAGCAGATTCTCCAACGGCCTCTCCTACGAGCAGTACTTC	CASRFSNGLSYEQYF
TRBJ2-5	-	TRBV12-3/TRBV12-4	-	TGTGCCAGCAGCCTCAGAAAAGAGACCCAGTACTTC	CASSLRKETQYF
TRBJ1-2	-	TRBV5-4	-	TGTGCCAGCAGCTCTCCCCAGGGTAGAGGTGGCTACACCTTC	CASSSPQGRGGYTF
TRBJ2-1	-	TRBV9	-	TGTGCCAGCAGCGTAGGGGGATACTCCTACAATGAGCAGTTCTTC	CASSVGGYSYNEQFF
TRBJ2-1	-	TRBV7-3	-	TGTGCCAGCAGCTTAAAGTCGGCCGGGGTAGAGCAGTTCTTC	CASSLKSAGVEQFF
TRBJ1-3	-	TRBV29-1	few	TGCAGAGGCCCGGGGAGCAGCGTGACGAACACCATATATTTT	CRGPGSSVTNTIYF
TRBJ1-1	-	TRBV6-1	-	TGTGCCAGCAGGCGTTCGGAGGGTTATAGCTCCCCTGAAGCTTTCTTT	CASRRSEGYSSPEAFF